Presented here are 18 T cell receptor beta chains from one specimen sequenced in a study of blood T cell repertoires in COVID-19. Method: immunoSEQ multiplex PCR; TCRdb's copy keeps in-frame clones and lacks some. Of around 100,000 clones in the sample, 85% were seen once. Sequenced input: peripheral blood. The receptors were gathered from a human donor in a cohort sampled during active COVID-19.

The chain combines TRBV3-1 (or the pseudogene TRBV3-2) with TRBJ2-1; TRBD2 is a possible D gene (5 bases). CDR1 is LGHDT, CDR2 YNNKEL, per germline (reference sequence). The CDR3 covers 17 residues. Trimming took 1 base from V and 7 from J, leaving 20 bases between them. The CDR3 is CASSQGQGQARVNEQFF. The CDR3 DNA is TGTGCCAGCAGCCAAGGTCAAGGGCAGGCGAGGGTAAATGAGCAGTTCTTC.

This clone appeared a few times. The V and J genes are TRBV6-5 and TRBJ1-4; D is perhaps TRBD1 (5 bases). Germline V lookup: CDR1 MNHEY, CDR2 SVGAGI. V was pared by 0 bases and J by 10 bases, with 15 bases between. This CDR3 contains 15 residues. The CDR3 DNA is TGTGCCAGCAGTTACTCTCAGGGTGGCGTGGTAAAACTGTTTTTT. Translation: CASSYSQGGVVKLFF.

The sample holds one count of this clone. The CDR3 sequence: CASSLVGSYNEQFF. DNA for the CDR3: TGTGCCAGCAGCTTAGTGGGGAGCTACAATGAGCAGTTCTTC. The rearrangement links TRBV7-9 to TRBJ2-1, with D maybe TRBD2 (5 bases). Germline CDR1 reads SEHNR; CDR2 reads FQNEAQ (reference sequence). The V and J ends lost 1 base and 3 bases respectively, with 7 bases between them. This CDR3 is 14 amino acids long.

The chain joins TRBV2 to TRBJ1-5; perhaps TRBD1 as D (5 bases). This CDR3 contains 14 residues. Trimming shortened V by 5 bases and J by 2 bases, and 10 bases separated the two germline ends. CDR1 is SNHLY, CDR2 FYNNEI, per germline. The CDR3 spells CASSQGKGNQPQHF. In DNA form, the CDR3 reads TGTGCCAGCAGTCAGGGAAAGGGCAATCAGCCCCAGCATTTT.

The chain is built from TRBV19 and TRBJ2-7; TRBD1 is a possible D gene (5 bases). The germline gives CDR1 LNHDA, CDR2 SQIVND (reference sequence). The length of the CDR3 is 13 residues. Trimming took 3 bases from V and 1 from J, leaving 7 bases between them. CDR3 in amino acids: CASSIRQSYEQYF. The CDR3 region has the DNA TGTGCCAGTAGTATCAGACAGTCCTACGAGCAGTACTTC.

The rearrangement joins TRBV27 to TRBJ2-3, with 7 bases matching TRBD2. The CDR3 totals 14 residues. V shed 4 bases and J 0 bases; nucleotides not matched to a gene: 1. CDR1 and CDR2 (germline): MNHEY, SMNVEV (reference sequence). CDR3 sequence: CASSWRGSTDTQYF. CDR3 coding DNA: TGTGCCAGCAGTTGGCGGGGGAGCACAGATACGCAGTATTTT.

Turning to this clone: Other DNA sequences of this sample code for an identical CDR3. This chain joins TRBV12-3 or TRBV12-4 and TRBJ1-6; no definite D call. The V end was cut by 1 base, the J end by 9 bases, with 4 bases between. The CDR3 length is 12 residues. In nucleotides, the CDR3 is TGTGCCAGCAGTTTAGGGAGTTCACCCCTCCACTTT. The encoded protein is CASSLGSSPLHF.

This clone was detected only a few times. The rearrangement joins TRBV18 to TRBJ1-5, with D perhaps TRBD1 (6 bases). Trimming left V 3 bases short and J 5 bases short, with 11 bases between. The CDR3 runs to 14 residues. Germline assignment: CDR1 KGHSH and CDR2 LQKENI. In DNA form, the CDR3 reads TGTGCCAGCTCACCCGAAGCAGGGGATCAGCCCCAGCATTTT. It translates to CASSPEAGDQPQHF.

V and J are TRBV5-1 and TRBJ2-2, with D unclear. The CDR3 is 18 residues long. V was clipped by 0 bases and J by 5 bases, with 20 bases between them. CDR1 and CDR2 from the germline V gene are SGHRS and YFSETQ. For the CDR3, the DNA is TGCGCCAGCAGCTTGGCCGTAGGCAGCGTCGTGAAGACCGGGGAGCTGTTTTTT. Translating gives CASSLAVGSVVKTGELFF.

This clone has only a few counts. The chain employs TRBV7-9 and TRBJ2-1; TRBD2 matches 8 bases. V lost 5 bases to trimming and J lost 6 bases; unmatched junction nucleotides: 12. The CDR3 runs to 16 residues. Germline loops: CDR1 SEHNR, CDR2 FQNEAQ (reference sequence). The CDR3, as DNA: TGTGCCAGCAGCAGGTTCACGGGGGGGCTTGGCAATGAGCAGTTCTTC. Translation: CASSRFTGGLGNEQFF.

V gene TRBV7-2 combines with J gene TRBJ2-1, with D tentatively TRBD1 (7 bases). Trimming took off 7 bases at V and 1 base at J, with 14 bases between the two ends. CDR3 length equals 15 residues. In germline, CDR1 is SGHTA, CDR2 FQGNSA. CDR3 loop: CASTPRGESYNEQFF. CDR3 sequence (DNA): TGTGCCAGCACCCCCAGGGGGGAGTCCTACAATGAGCAGTTCTTC.

The chain carries TRBV7-2 and TRBJ2-3; 8 bases match TRBD2. The CDR3 has 15 amino acids. From germline, CDR1 is SGHTA and CDR2 FQGNSA. V shed 2 bases, J shed 3 bases, and the junction held 4 bases outside the gene matches. The CDR3 DNA reads as TGTGCCAGCAGCTTAACAGCGGGGGAAACAGATACGCAGTATTTT. Protein: CASSLTAGETDTQYF.

This sequence joins TRBV4-2 and TRBJ2-7, with D unclear. Germline loops: CDR1 LGHNA, CDR2 YNFKEQ. The CDR3 is 15 amino acids. V was cut by 2 bases and J by 3 bases, with 14 bases left in between. DNA of the CDR3: TGTGCCAGCAGCCAATCTCTTGTCGACTTCTACGAGCAGTACTTC. This encodes CASSQSLVDFYEQYF.

The genes are TRBV7-2 and TRBJ1-5, with a possible D match to TRBD1 (6 bases). V shed 5 bases and J shed 4 bases, with 12 bases lying between them. The CDR3 has 14 amino acids. Germline V gene data show CDR1 as SGHTA and CDR2 as FQGNSA. This chain's CDR3 is CASSPRGGNQPQHF. The DNA of the CDR3 is TGTGCCAGCAGCCCGAGGGGGGGGAATCAGCCCCAGCATTTT.

The chain's CDR3 is CASSLDITGAYNEQFF. In DNA, the CDR3 is TGTGCCAGCAGCTTAGATATTACAGGGGCCTACAATGAGCAGTTCTTC. The chain is built from TRBV11-2 and TRBJ2-1, with 7 bases fitting TRBD1. Germline CDR1 SGHAT, CDR2 FQNNGV. The CDR3 loop spans 16 amino acids. V was pared by 0 bases and J by 2 bases, with 4 bases of the junction left unmatched.

The V call is TRBV5-6, the J call TRBJ1-2; 12 nucleotides agree with TRBD1. V was pared by 2 bases and J by 4 bases, with 6 bases of the junction left unmatched. The CDR3 has 16 amino acids. CDR1 and CDR2 from the germline V gene are SGHDT and YYEEEE. DNA of the CDR3: TGTGCCAGCAGCTTAAGCGGGACAGGGGGCCTCTATGGCTACACCTTC. Amino acids: CASSLSGTGGLYGYTF.

The J gene is TRBJ2-1, the V gene TRBV6-2 or TRBV6-3, with D possibly TRBD2 on 6 matching bases. Trimming shortened V by 2 bases and J by 10 bases, and 12 bases separated the two germline ends. CDR3 length: 13 amino acids. CDR1 and CDR2 (germline): MNHEY, SVGEGT. CDR3: CASSYAGFQEQFF. The CDR3 nucleotides read TGTGCCAGCAGTTACGCGGGGTTTCAGGAGCAGTTCTTC.

The rearrangement joins TRBV5-1 to TRBJ2-3; 9 positions match TRBD2. CDR3 length: 17 amino acids. With V trimmed by 0 bases and J by 2 bases, 7 bases remained unmatched. The germline CDR1 and CDR2 sequences are SGHRS and YFSETQ. Here the CDR3 reads CASSLGRRGGFTDTQYF. CDR3 bases: TGCGCCAGCAGCTTGGGTCGGCGGGGGGGCTTCACAGATACGCAGTATTTT.